The clone carrying this T cell receptor (beta chain) was observed a handful of times. This sample stems from a study of cytotoxic CD8 clonotypes in ibrutinib-treated CLL. Trimming took 0 bases from V and 6 from J, leaving 12 bases between them. This CDR3 is built from 15 residues. The germline gives CDR1 LGHNA, CDR2 YNFKEQ. TCRdb's copy holds only in-frame clones and misses some; the assay was immunoSEQ multiplex PCR. Of some 300,000 clones detected, roughly 79% appear once; the ten largest clones hold over 5.5%. The receptor's source is a human donor with chronic lymphocytic leukemia. The sequenced sample was PBMCs, obtained before ibrutinib treatment. The V call is TRBV4-2, the J call TRBJ1-5; D not certain. CDR3 protein: CASSQEEGRVQPQHF. The CDR3 nucleotides read TGTGCCAGCAGCCAAGAGGAAGGGAGGGTTCAGCCCCAGCATTTT.